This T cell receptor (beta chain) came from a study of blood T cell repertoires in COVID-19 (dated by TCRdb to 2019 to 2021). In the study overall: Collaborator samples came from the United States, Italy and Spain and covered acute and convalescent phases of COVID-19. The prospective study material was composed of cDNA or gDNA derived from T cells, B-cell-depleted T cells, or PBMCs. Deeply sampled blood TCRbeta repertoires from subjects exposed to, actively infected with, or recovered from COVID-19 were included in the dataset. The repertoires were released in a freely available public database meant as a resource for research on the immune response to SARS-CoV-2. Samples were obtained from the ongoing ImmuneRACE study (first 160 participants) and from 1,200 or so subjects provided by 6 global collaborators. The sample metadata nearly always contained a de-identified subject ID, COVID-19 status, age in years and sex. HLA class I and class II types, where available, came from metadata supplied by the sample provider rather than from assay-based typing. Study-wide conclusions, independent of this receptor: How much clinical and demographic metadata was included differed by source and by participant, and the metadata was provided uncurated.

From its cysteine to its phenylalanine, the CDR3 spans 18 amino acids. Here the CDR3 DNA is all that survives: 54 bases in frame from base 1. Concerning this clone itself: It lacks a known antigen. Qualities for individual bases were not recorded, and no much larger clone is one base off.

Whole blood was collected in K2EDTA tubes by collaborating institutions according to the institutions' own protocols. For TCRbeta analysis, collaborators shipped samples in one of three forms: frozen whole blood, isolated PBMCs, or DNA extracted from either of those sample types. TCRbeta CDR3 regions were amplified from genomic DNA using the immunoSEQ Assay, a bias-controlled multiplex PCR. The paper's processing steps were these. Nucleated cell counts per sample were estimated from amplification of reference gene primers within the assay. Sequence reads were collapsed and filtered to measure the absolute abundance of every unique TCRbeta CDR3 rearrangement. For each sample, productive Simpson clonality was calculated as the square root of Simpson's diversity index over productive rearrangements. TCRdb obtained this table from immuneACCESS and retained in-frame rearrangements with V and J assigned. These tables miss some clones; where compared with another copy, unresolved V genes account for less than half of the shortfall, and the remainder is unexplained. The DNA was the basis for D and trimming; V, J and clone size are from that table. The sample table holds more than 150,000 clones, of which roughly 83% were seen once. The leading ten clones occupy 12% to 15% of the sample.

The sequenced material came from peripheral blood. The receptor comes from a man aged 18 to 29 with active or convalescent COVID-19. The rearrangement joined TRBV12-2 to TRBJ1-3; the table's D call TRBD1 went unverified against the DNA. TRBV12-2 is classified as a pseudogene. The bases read TGTGCAAGTCGCTCTTCACATTGGACAGCCAGCTCTGGAAACACCATATATTTT. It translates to CASRSSHWTASSGNTIYF.